This entry features one TCR beta chain sequence. In Seattle, patients joined the study during active infection and were tracked longitudinally. This specimen comes from a study of blood T cell repertoires in COVID-19. Turning to the study itself: Samples representing acute and convalescent COVID-19 were sourced from the United States, Italy and Spain. Nucleic acid was either cDNA or gDNA, and it came from T cells, B-cell-depleted T cells, or PBMCs.

Assay used: immunoSEQ multiplex PCR; TCRdb lists only in-frame clones, some missing. The sample yields around 220,000 clones, 86% seen once. Germline V gives CDR1 SGHNT, CDR2 YENEEA. The CDR3 sequence is 17 residues long. Unmatched junction bases numbered 11, after V lost 5 bases and J lost 7 bases. The chain is built from TRBV11-3 and TRBJ2-1; TRBD2 aligns across 13 bases. Sequenced material: peripheral blood. The clonotype was recovered from a woman in her forties or fifties with COVID-19, enrolled during active disease. The CDR3 DNA follows: TGTGCCAGCAGCCCGGGACTAGCGGGGAATTTTGGTAATGAGCAGTTCTTC. Its translation is CASSPGLAGNFGNEQFF.